The clone carrying this T cell receptor beta chain came up a few times. Antigen: not known. The data derive from a study of T-cell reconstitution after alpha-beta-depleted transplantation in children. The CDR3 is 16 residues long. Trimming cost V 5 bases and J 0 bases, with 14 bases left between them. CDR1 is SEHNR, CDR2 FQNEAQ, per germline (reference sequence). TCRbeta library construction was performed incorporating unique molecular identifiers. TCRdb re-analysed the PCR reads in MiXCR, keeping a single row per CDR3 protein. The sample lists a few hundred thousand distinct CDR3 sequences; 10% to 15% were seen once. Study-level findings and limits: Expanded graft clones numbering several hundred reportedly gave rise to alpha-beta T cells about two months after transplant. In some patients, recipient T cells and intrathymic progenitors surviving conditioning explained high day-60 diversity. Hyperexpanded clones declined; after one year, newly produced T cells mostly supplied diversity.

The gene calls are TRBV7-9 and TRBJ2-1; possibly TRBD1 or TRBD2 for D (5 bases each). This TCR came from a male patient between 10 and 17 years old who had a stem cell transplant for acute myeloid leukemia, so the T cells may come from the graft donor. The starting material was PBMCs, mostly from graft donor cells, obtained 360 days after TCRalphabeta/CD19-depleted stem cell transplant. Written as DNA, the CDR3 is TGTGCCAGCAGCCCCCGGGACCGGAGCTCCTACAATGAGCAGTTCTTC. This gives the protein CASSPRDRSSYNEQFF.